This T cell receptor beta chain was sequenced for a study of T cell changes during pregnancy in multiple sclerosis. Sequenced by immunoSEQ multiplex PCR; TCRdb stores in-frame clones only, minus some. The repertoire includes about 57,000 clones, about 90% of them detected once, and roughly 0.2% sits in the top ten. V lost 3 bases to trimming and J lost 11 bases; unmatched junction nucleotides: 7. The germline V gene has CDR1 SGHNT and CDR2 YYREEE (reference sequence). The CDR3 runs to 13 residues. This TCR was sampled from a female donor with multiple sclerosis, enrolled in a pregnancy study. The V gene is TRBV5-4, the J gene TRBJ2-1; 8 bases line up with TRBD1. Sequencing was performed on CD4+ T cells from peripheral blood mononuclear cells, taken in the second trimester of pregnancy. The CDR3 region has the DNA TGTGCCAGCAGCTCTCAGGGGGCCCTCAAGCAGTTCTTC. It specifies CASSSQGALKQFF.